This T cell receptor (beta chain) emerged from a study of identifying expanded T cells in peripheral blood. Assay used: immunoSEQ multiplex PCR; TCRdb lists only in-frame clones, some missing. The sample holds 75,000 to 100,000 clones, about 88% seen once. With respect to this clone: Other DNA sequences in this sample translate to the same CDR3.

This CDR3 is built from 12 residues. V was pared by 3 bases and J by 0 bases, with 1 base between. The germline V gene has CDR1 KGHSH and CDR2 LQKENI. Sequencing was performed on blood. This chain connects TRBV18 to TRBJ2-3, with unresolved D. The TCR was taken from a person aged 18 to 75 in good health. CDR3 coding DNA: TGTGCCAGCTCACCGAGCACAGATACGCAGTATTTT. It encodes CASSPSTDTQYF.